The next 10 T cell receptor beta chains were all read from a single sample in a study of neurological immune-mediated disorders. A single record per CDR3 protein comes from TCRdb applying MiXCR to the 5' RACE reads. The top ten clones hold 6.5% to 7.5% of a sample with about 66,000 distinct CDR3 sequences, 4.5% of them seen once. Sequenced material: PBMCs. These receptors originate from a man aged 25 to 45 with multiple sclerosis.

A few counts support this clonotype. One junction end does not reproduce the germline sequence, and a read error may be involved. This chain joins TRBV4-1 and TRBJ1-5, with 7 bases lining up with TRBD1. The germline CDR1 and CDR2 sequences are MGHRA and YSYEKL. This CDR3 region has 16 residues. The CDR3 region is CASSETGTVDNQPQNF. As DNA, the CDR3 is TGCGCCAGCAGCGAAACCGGGACAGTCGACAATCAGCCCCAGAATTTT.

In this sample, this clonotype turned up a few times. The chain links TRBV20-1 to TRBJ2-1, with a possible D match to TRBD1 (5 bases). V dropped 0 bases and J dropped 10 bases, with 7 bases sitting between them. The CDR3 spans 11 residues. Germline CDR1 is DFQATT and CDR2 is SNEGSKA (reference sequence). The CDR3 region is CSARDRGEQFF. The CDR3 nucleotides read TGCAGTGCTAGAGATAGGGGCGAGCAGTTCTTC.

This clonotype was seen at least ten times. The chain uses TRBV10-3 and TRBJ1-3; TRBD1 matches at 7 bases. This CDR3 comprises 13 residues. After removal of 7 bases from V and 4 bases from J, the junction contained 4 bases not matched to a gene. Germline CDR1 reads ENHRY; CDR2 reads SYGVKD. CDR3 nucleotides: TGTGCCATCAATACAGGGGACGGAAACACCATATATTTT. Protein product: CAINTGDGNTIYF.

This chain uses TRBV20-1 with TRBJ1-5; D perhaps matches TRBD1 (5 bases). The CDR3 is 13 amino acids. The germline gives CDR1 DFQATT, CDR2 SNEGSKA (reference sequence). The ends were cut back, 3 bases at V and 6 bases at J, with 12 bases in the middle. CDR3 protein: CSASPGDGQPQHF. The CDR3 nucleotides are TGCAGTGCTAGCCCGGGGGATGGTCAGCCCCAGCATTTT.

This chain links TRBV5-1 with TRBJ2-2, with unresolved D. Germline V gives CDR1 SGHRS, CDR2 YFSETQ. Trimming took 4 bases from V and 7 from J, leaving 8 bases between them. This CDR3 has 12 amino acids. CDR3 DNA: TGCGCCAGCAGCATGAACGTCGGGGAGCTGTTTTTT. Its translation is CASSMNVGELFF.

There are many counts of this clonotype. The chain is built from TRBV7-8 and TRBJ2-1; D might be TRBD1 (6 bases). The germline V and J ends were trimmed by 5 bases and 7 bases, with 9 bases remaining between them. From germline, CDR1 is SGHVS and CDR2 FQNEAQ. This CDR3 contains 12 residues. This CDR3 reads CASSPDRNEQFF. CDR3 DNA: TGTGCCAGCAGCCCTGACAGGAATGAGCAGTTCTTC.

This clonotype showed up many times. CDR3 in DNA: TGTGCCAGCAGTTTAAGGCACCTAGGGGCTGAAGCTTTCTTT. Its protein is CASSLRHLGAEAFF. The rearrangement joins TRBV12-3 or TRBV12-4 to TRBJ1-1, with D possibly TRBD1 on 5 matching bases. The CDR3 runs 14 residues. V gave up 2 bases and J gave up 6 bases, with 13 bases separating them.

For this clonotype: This may come from a read error, since a much larger clone is one base off. The chain couples TRBV12-3 or TRBV12-4 to TRBJ1-5, with a weak D call TRBD1 (5 bases). This CDR3 contains 14 residues. The V end was cut by 6 bases, the J end by 4 bases, with 13 bases between. CDR3 amino acids: CASSYRQTNQPQHF. CDR3 DNA: TGTGCCAGCAGCTACCGACAGACTAATCAGCCCCAGCATTTT.

There are many counts of this clonotype. J is TRBJ1-2 and V is TRBV25-1; D not resolved. Germline V lookup: CDR1 MGHDK, CDR2 SYGVNS. CDR3 length: 15 amino acids. Trimming removed 2 bases from V and 8 bases from J, with 18 bases in between. CDR3 sequence reads: CASSEGGPVVYGYTF. The CDR3, as DNA: TGTGCCAGCAGTGAAGGTGGGCCCGTTGTTTACGGCTACACCTTC.

This clonotype was found many times. V usage is TRBV5-1 and J usage is TRBJ2-1, with D perhaps given as TRBD1 or TRBD2 (5 bases each). Trimming pared 0 bases from V and 9 bases from J, leaving 19 bases between. The CDR3 is made up of 16 amino acids. The V gene's germline CDR1 is SGHRS and CDR2 YFSETQ. Here the CDR3 reads CASSLAGAGYSGEQFF. Written as DNA, the CDR3 is TGCGCCAGCAGCTTGGCCGGGGCGGGCTACTCGGGTGAGCAGTTCTTC.